This is a list of T cell receptor beta chains from one sample in a study of blood T cell repertoires in COVID-19. The method was immunoSEQ multiplex PCR; TCRdb's version includes in-frame clones alone and lacks a portion of them. There are around 200,000 clones in the sample; 88% occur only once, and 1.1% lies in the top ten. Sequenced material: peripheral blood. These receptors were taken from a man aged 25-45 years with acute or convalescent COVID-19. Both conserved end residues are part of each CDR3. Fields, in order: J gene, V gene, clone size, D gene, CDR3 DNA, CDR3 protein. A D gene is named only where the DNA matches it firmly. Clone size is shown for a subset of rows, as once, few, many or a class of expanded clone.

>TRBJ1-1|TRBV7-2|-|-
TGTGCCAGCAGCTTAGACGGAGGGTTGAACACTGAAGCTTTCTTT
CASSLDGGLNTEAFF
>TRBJ1-2|TRBV5-1|few|-
TGCGCCAGCAGCCTACAGGGAAATGGCTACACCTTC
CASSLQGNGYTF
>TRBJ2-7|TRBV7-9|-|TRBD2
TGTGCCAGCAGCTTAAGCGGGAGCTCCTACGAGCAGTACTTC
CASSLSGSSYEQYF
>TRBJ1-5|TRBV6-2/TRBV6-3|-|-
TGTGCCAGCAGTTACCACGGGGTCAATCAGCCCCAGCATTTT
CASSYHGVNQPQHF
>TRBJ1-1|TRBV27|-|-
TGTGCCAGCTATGTCCCAGGGAACACTGAAGCTTTCTTT
CASYVPGNTEAFF
>TRBJ2-4|TRBV30|-|-
TGTGCCTGGAGTGATGGGGCCCGAATGGTTATTCAGTACTTC
CAWSDGARMVIQYF
>TRBJ2-1|TRBV3-1/TRBV3-2|-|TRBD2
TGTGCCAGCAGCCTTCAACGGGCGGGGGGGCCCGTTGAGCAGTTCTTC
CASSLQRAGGPVEQFF
>TRBJ2-1|TRBV7-3|-|TRBD2
TGTGCCAGCAGCTTATATCCAATTACTAGCGGGAACAATGAGCAGTTCTTC
CASSLYPITSGNNEQFF
>TRBJ2-5|TRBV12-5|once|-
TGTGCTAGTGGTTTGGCGGGGGGCCGGGAGACCCAGTACTTC
CASGLAGGRETQYF
>TRBJ1-5|TRBV28|-|TRBD1
TGTGCCAGCAGTCCGCCGACAGGGACGGGGCAGCCCCAGCATTTT
CASSPPTGTGQPQHF
>TRBJ2-3|TRBV7-6|-|-
TGTGCCAGCAGCTTATGGGGGACTCCGGGTGATACGCAGTATTTT
CASSLWGTPGDTQYF
>TRBJ1-2|TRBV5-1|-|TRBD1
TGCGCCAGCAGCTCGACTGGCAGGGGGCCAGATGGCTACACCTTC
CASSSTGRGPDGYTF
>TRBJ2-1|TRBV11-2|-|TRBD2
TGTGCCAGCAGCCCCGGGATTAGCGGGAGCCAAGAGCAGTTCTTC
CASSPGISGSQEQFF
>TRBJ1-2|TRBV6-5|-|TRBD1
TGTGCCAGCAGACGGGACAGCGGCTACACCTTC
CASRRDSGYTF
>TRBJ2-3|TRBV18|-|-
TGTGCCAGCTCACCCGAGAGGCGCACAGATACGCAGTATTTT
CASSPERRTDTQYF
>TRBJ2-5|TRBV7-2|-|TRBD1
TGTGCCAGCAGCTTGGGGACAGGGGCACGAGAGACCCAGTACTTC
CASSLGTGARETQYF
>TRBJ2-2|TRBV5-1|once|-
TGCGCCAGCAGCTTGGGGACTAATAACACCGGGGAGCTGTTTTTT
CASSLGTNNTGELFF
>TRBJ2-1|TRBV7-2|once|TRBD2
TGTGCCAGCAGCTTAGTAGGGCTAGCGGGGGGGCGCGGTGAGCAGTTCTTC
CASSLVGLAGGRGEQFF
>TRBJ1-2|TRBV30|few|-
TGTGCCTGGAGTCGGGGTGGGAACTATGGCTACACCTTC
CAWSRGGNYGYTF
>TRBJ1-1|TRBV7-8|-|TRBD1
TGTGCCAGCAGCTTAGCGCAAGTCAGGGGGCTGAACACTGAAGCTTTCTTT
CASSLAQVRGLNTEAFF
>TRBJ1-1|TRBV5-3|-|-
TGTGCCAGAAGCGGAACTACAGGAGCCGTTACTTTCTTT
CARSGTTGAVTFF
>TRBJ2-3|TRBV10-3|-|TRBD2
TGTGCCATCAGTTTAGCGGGAGGCAAGGGAGATACGCAGTATTTT
CAISLAGGKGDTQYF
>TRBJ1-1|TRBV28|-|-
TGTGCCAGCAGTTCCACCGGACAGAGGGTAGGGACTGAAGCTTTCTTT
CASSSTGQRVGTEAFF